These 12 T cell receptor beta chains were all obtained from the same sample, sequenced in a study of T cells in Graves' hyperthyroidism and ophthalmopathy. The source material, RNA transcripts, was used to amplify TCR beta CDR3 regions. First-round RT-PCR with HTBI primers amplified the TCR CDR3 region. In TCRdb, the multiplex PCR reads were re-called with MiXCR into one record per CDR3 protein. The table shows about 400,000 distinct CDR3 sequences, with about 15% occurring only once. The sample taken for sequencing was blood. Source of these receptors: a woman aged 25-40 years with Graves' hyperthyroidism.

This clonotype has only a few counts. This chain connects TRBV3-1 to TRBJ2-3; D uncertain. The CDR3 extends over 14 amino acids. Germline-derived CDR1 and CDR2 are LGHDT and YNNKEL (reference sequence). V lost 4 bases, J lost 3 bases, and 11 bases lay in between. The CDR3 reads CASSPIGVTDTQYF. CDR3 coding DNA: TGTGCCAGCAGCCCGATCGGCGTTACAGATACGCAGTATTTT.

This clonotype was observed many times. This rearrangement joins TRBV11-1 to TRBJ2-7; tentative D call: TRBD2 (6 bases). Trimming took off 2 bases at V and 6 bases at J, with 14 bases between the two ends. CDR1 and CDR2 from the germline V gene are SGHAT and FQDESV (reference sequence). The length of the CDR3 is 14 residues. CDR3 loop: CASSLPGAGGEQYF. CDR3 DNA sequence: TGTGCCAGCAGCTTACCCGGTGCCGGGGGCGAGCAGTACTTC.

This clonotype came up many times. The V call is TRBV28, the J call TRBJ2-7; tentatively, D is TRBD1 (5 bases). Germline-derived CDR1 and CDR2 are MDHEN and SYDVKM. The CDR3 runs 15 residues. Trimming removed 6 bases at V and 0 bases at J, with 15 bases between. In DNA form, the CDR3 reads TGTGCCAGCAGCTCCCAGGGTAAAAACTCCTACGAGCAGTACTTC. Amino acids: CASSSQGKNSYEQYF.

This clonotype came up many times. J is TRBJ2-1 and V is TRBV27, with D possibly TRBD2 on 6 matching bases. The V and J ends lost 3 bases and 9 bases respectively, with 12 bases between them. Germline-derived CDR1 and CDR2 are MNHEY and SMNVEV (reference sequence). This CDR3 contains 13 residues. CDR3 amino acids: CASSFSIGSEQFF. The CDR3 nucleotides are TGTGCCAGCAGTTTCAGCATCGGGAGTGAGCAGTTCTTC.

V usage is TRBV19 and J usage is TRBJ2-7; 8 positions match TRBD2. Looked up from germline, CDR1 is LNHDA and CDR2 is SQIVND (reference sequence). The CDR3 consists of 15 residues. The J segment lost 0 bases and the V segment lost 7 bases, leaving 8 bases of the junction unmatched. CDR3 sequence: CASTPTSASSYEQYF. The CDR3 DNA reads TGTGCCAGTACCCCGACTAGCGCGAGCTCCTACGAGCAGTACTTC.

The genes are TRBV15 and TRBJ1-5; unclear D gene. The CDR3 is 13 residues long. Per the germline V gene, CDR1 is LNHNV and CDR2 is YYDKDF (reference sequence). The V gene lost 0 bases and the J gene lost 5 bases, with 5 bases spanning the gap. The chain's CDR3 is CATSRDTDQPQHF. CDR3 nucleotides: TGTGCCACCAGCAGAGATACCGATCAGCCCCAGCATTTT.

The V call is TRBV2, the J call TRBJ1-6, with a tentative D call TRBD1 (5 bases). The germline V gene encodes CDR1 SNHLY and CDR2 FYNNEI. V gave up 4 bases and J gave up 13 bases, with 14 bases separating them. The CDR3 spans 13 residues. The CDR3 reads CASSGSAGGPLHF. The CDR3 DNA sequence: TGTGCCAGCAGTGGGTCAGCCGGGGGTCCCCTCCACTTT. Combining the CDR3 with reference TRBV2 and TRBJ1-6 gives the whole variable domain EPEVTQTPSHQVTQMGQEVILRCVPISNHLYFYWYRQILGQKVEFLVSFYNNEISEKSEIFDDQFSVERPDGSNFTLKIRSTKLEDSAMYFCASSGSAGGPLHFGNGTRLTVT.

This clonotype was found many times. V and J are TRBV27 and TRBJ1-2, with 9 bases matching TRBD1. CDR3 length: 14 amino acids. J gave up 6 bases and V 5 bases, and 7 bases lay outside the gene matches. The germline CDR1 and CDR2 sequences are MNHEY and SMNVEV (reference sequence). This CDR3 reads CASSPGTGSNGYTF. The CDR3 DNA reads TGTGCCAGCAGTCCTGGGACAGGGTCGAATGGCTACACCTTC.

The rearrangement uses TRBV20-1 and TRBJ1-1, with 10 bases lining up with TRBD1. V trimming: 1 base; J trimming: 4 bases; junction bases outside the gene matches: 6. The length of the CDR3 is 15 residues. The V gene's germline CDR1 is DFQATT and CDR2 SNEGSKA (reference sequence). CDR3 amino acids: CSARGGGQGRTEAFF. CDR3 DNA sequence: TGCAGTGCTAGAGGAGGGGGACAGGGGCGCACTGAAGCTTTCTTT.

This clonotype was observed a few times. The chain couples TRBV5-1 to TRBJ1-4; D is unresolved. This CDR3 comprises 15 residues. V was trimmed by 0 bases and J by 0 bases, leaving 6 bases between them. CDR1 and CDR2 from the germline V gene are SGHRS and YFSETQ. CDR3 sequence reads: CASSLERSTNEKLFF. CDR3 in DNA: TGCGCCAGCAGCTTGGAGAGGTCAACTAATGAAAAACTGTTTTTT.

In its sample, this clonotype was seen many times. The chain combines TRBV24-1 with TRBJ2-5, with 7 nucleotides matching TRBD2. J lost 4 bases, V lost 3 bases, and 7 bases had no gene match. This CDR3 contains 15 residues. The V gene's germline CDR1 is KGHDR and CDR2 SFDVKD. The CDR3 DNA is TGTGCCACCAGTGATCTAGCGGCTGGGGGAGAGACCCAGTACTTC. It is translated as CATSDLAAGGETQYF.

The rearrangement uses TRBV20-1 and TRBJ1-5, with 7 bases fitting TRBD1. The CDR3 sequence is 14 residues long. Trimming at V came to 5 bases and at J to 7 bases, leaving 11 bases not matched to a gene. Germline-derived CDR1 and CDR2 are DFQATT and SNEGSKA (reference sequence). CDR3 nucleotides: TGCAGTGCTGACTCTGGACAGGCAAAACAGCCCCAGCATTTT. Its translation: CSADSGQAKQPQHF.